The 12 T cell receptor beta chains below come from one sample, sequenced in a study of blood T cells in healthy people across ages. A J-beta primer mix and a sample-barcoded 5' primer were used in a second PCR of roughly 6 to 12 cycles. TCRdb fed the 5' RACE reads into MiXCR, producing one record per CDR3 protein. The sample lists about 1.6 million distinct CDR3 sequences; roughly 32% were seen once. Source material: blood. These receptors all come from a woman under 40 in good health.

This clonotype was seen more than once but under ten times. This rearrangement joins TRBV20-1 to TRBJ2-3; D call uncertain. The CDR3 is 15 amino acids. Trimming cost V 3 bases and J 1 base, with 14 bases left between them. Germline CDR1 is DFQATT and CDR2 is SNEGSKA (reference sequence). The CDR3 region has the DNA TGCAGTGCTAGTACAACAGAAGGACGCACAGATACGCAGTATTTT. Translated: CSASTTEGRTDTQYF.

The V gene is TRBV6-2 or TRBV6-3, the J gene TRBJ2-7; tentatively, D is TRBD1 (5 bases). V gave up 2 bases and J gave up 7 bases, with 15 bases separating them. CDR1 MNHEY and CDR2 SVGEGT come from the germline V gene. This CDR3 comprises 14 residues. CDR3 sequence reads: CASSYGWGAVEQYF. The CDR3, as DNA: TGTGCCAGCAGTTACGGGTGGGGCGCGGTGGAGCAGTACTTC.

The gene calls are TRBV7-3 and TRBJ2-3, with TRBD2 identical over 12 bases. Germline CDR1 and CDR2: SGHTA and FQGTGA. The CDR3 consists of 16 residues. V lost 5 bases to trimming and J lost 2 bases; unmatched junction nucleotides: 5. Here the CDR3 DNA reads TGTGCCAGCAGCCCTAGCGGGGGGGCGAACACAGATACGCAGTATTTT. Protein sequence: CASSPSGGANTDTQYF.

This clonotype was seen more than once but under ten times. This rearrangement joins TRBV6-2 or TRBV6-3 to TRBJ2-3; 10 nucleotides match TRBD2. V shed 2 bases, J shed 14 bases, and the junction held 7 bases outside the gene matches. Germline V gene sequence: CDR1 MNHEY, CDR2 SVGEGT. The CDR3 extends over 13 amino acids. The CDR3 loop is CASSYPSGREGYF. The CDR3 DNA follows: TGTGCCAGCAGTTACCCTAGCGGGAGAGAGGGGTATTTT.

This sequence joins TRBV7-2 and TRBJ2-1; TRBD2 agrees at 9 bases. Germline-derived CDR1 and CDR2 are SGHTA and FQGNSA. The ends lost 3 bases at V and 9 bases at J; junction bases unmatched: 0. This CDR3 has 12 amino acids. CDR3 DNA sequence: TGTGCCAGCAGCTTGCGGGAGGGTGAGCAGTTCTTC. Translated: CASSLREGEQFF.

This clonotype was counted a few times. V usage is TRBV3-1 and J usage is TRBJ2-7; maybe TRBD2 (6 bases). V was trimmed by 0 bases and J by 2 bases, leaving 14 bases between them. In germline, CDR1 is LGHDT, CDR2 YNNKEL (reference sequence). This CDR3 contains 16 residues. Written as DNA, the CDR3 is TGTGCCAGCAGCCAAGACCTCCGGGACTTCGCCTACGAGCAGTACTTC. It encodes CASSQDLRDFAYEQYF.

The gene calls are TRBV6-1 and TRBJ1-1; D is possibly TRBD1 (6 bases). V was trimmed by 3 bases and J by 0 bases, leaving 14 bases between them. Germline CDR1 and CDR2: MNHNS and SASEGT. The CDR3 contains 16 residues. CDR3 loop: CASSDLTTGMNTEAFF. CDR3 DNA sequence: TGTGCCAGCAGTGATCTAACAACAGGGATGAACACTGAAGCTTTCTTT.

The chain is built from TRBV25-1 and TRBJ1-5; 8 nucleotides match TRBD1. The length of the CDR3 is 14 residues. V was clipped by 6 bases and J by 5 bases; unmatched bases: 6. CDR1 and CDR2 (germline): MGHDK, SYGVNS. DNA for the CDR3: TGTGCCAGCAGGGGAACAGGGGGTGATCAGCCCCAGCATTTT. The encoded protein is CASRGTGGDQPQHF.

J is TRBJ1-2 and V is TRBV20-1; maybe TRBD1 (5 bases). Germline V gene sequence: CDR1 DFQATT, CDR2 SNEGSKA (reference sequence). CDR3 length: 13 residues. The DNA for the CDR3 is TGCAGGCCGGGACCCCATCTTGACTATGGCTACACCTTC. It yields the protein CRPGPHLDYGYTF.

J is TRBJ2-3 and V is TRBV6-1; D might be TRBD2 (5 bases). The V gene's germline CDR1 is MNHNS and CDR2 SASEGT. The length of the CDR3 is 12 residues. The CDR3 DNA is TGTGGCTCCCGGGAACTAACAGATACGCAGTATTTT. Translation gives CGSRELTDTQYF.

A few counts support this clonotype. J is TRBJ1-2 and V is TRBV20-1, with D possibly being TRBD1 (6 bases). The CDR3 has 15 amino acids. In germline, CDR1 is DFQATT, CDR2 SNEGSKA (reference sequence). The V end lost 8 bases, the J end lost 0 bases, and 19 bases lay between the germline ends. Here the CDR3 reads CSQFRGGMPNYGYTF. In DNA form, the CDR3 reads TGCAGTCAGTTCAGGGGTGGCATGCCTAACTATGGCTACACCTTC.

There are a few counts of this clonotype. The chain is built from TRBV10-3 and TRBJ2-1, with 9 bases identical to TRBD2. From germline, CDR1 is ENHRY and CDR2 SYGVKD. CDR3 length equals 18 residues. V shed 0 bases and J 3 bases; nucleotides not matched to a gene: 9. CDR3 loop: CAISESMLAGLGYNEQFF. In DNA, the CDR3 is TGTGCCATCAGTGAGTCGATGCTAGCGGGATTGGGCTACAATGAGCAGTTCTTC.